This is a list of T cell receptor beta chains from one sample in a study of shared clonotypes between healthy human individuals. The protocol was immunoSEQ multiplex PCR, while the TCRdb copy is restricted to in-frame clones and leaves out a portion. The data show some 2.1 million clones, about 95% seen once. The sample was naive CD8+ T cells sorted from blood. These receptors were obtained from a young man in good health. The CDR3 runs from the conserved cysteine through the conserved F or W. Fields, in order: CDR3 protein, CDR3 DNA, D gene, J gene, clone size, V gene. The D gene is left open where the match is weak. A row's size may be missing; if present it is once, few, many or a size class.

CASSLEAGSQETQYF	TGTGCCAGCAGCTTAGAGGCGGGCAGCCAAGAGACCCAGTACTTC	-	TRBJ2-5	-	TRBV7-9
CASSLVGSGFETQYF	TGCGCCAGCAGCTTGGTAGGGTCCGGGTTTGAGACCCAGTACTTC	-	TRBJ2-5	-	TRBV5-1
CASSSDLGPGGVYEQYF	TGTGCCAGCAGCTCGGACCTAGGGCCAGGGGGCGTCTACGAGCAGTACTTC	TRBD1	TRBJ2-7	once	TRBV11-2
CASSRARGGLQETQYF	TGTGCCAGCAGCCGCGCGAGAGGGGGTCTCCAAGAGACCCAGTACTTC	-	TRBJ2-5	-	TRBV9
CASSVWDGGETQYF	TGTGCCAGCAGCGTATGGGACGGAGGGGAGACCCAGTACTTC	-	TRBJ2-5	-	TRBV9
CASSEAQSSSYEQYF	TGTGCCAGCAGTGAAGCACAGTCGAGCTCCTACGAGCAGTACTTC	-	TRBJ2-7	-	TRBV2
CASSPVVSGDTQYF	TGTGCCAGCAGCCCTGTGGTTTCGGGCGATACGCAGTATTTT	-	TRBJ2-3	-	TRBV5-4
CASSLVTRETQYF	TGTGCCAGCAGCTTAGTTACCCGAGAGACCCAGTACTTC	-	TRBJ2-5	-	TRBV11-2
CASSLGQGENTEAFF	TGTGCCAGCAGCTTAGGACAGGGGGAGAACACTGAAGCTTTCTTT	TRBD1	TRBJ1-1	-	TRBV7-9
CASSLAGGQMNTEAFF	TGTGCCAGCTCACTGGCCGGGGGGCAAATGAACACTGAAGCTTTCTTT	-	TRBJ1-1	-	TRBV18
CASTPGAGPGDTQYF	TGTGCCAGCACCCCCGGGGCAGGCCCCGGAGATACGCAGTATTTT	-	TRBJ2-3	-	TRBV28
CASSLLGGPYNEQFF	TGTGCCAGCAGTTTACTCGGGGGGCCCTACAATGAGCAGTTCTTC	-	TRBJ2-1	-	TRBV28
CASSRGSPSGANVLTF	TGCGCCAGCAGCAGGGGGTCCCCCTCTGGGGCCAACGTCCTGACTTTC	-	TRBJ2-6	once	TRBV4-1
CASSASLGAQYF	TGTGCCAGCAGCGCCTCCCTCGGAGCTCAGTACTTC	-	TRBJ2-4	once	TRBV9
CASSLGDRFLTYEQYF	TGTGCCAGCAGTCTGGGGGACAGATTCCTTACCTACGAGCAGTACTTC	TRBD1	TRBJ2-7	-	TRBV28
CASSPRAGLTYEQYF	TGCGCCAGCAGCCCTCGAGCGGGACTAACCTACGAGCAGTACTTC	TRBD2	TRBJ2-7	-	TRBV4-3
CASTSNPDTEAFF	TGTGCCAGCACATCCAACCCGGACACTGAAGCTTTCTTT	-	TRBJ1-1	-	TRBV11-2
CASSEGSPLHF	TGTGCCAGCAGTGAGGGTTCACCCCTCCACTTT	-	TRBJ1-6	-	TRBV25-1
CASSLGLSNQPQHF	TGTGCCAGCAGTTTGGGACTGAGCAATCAGCCCCAGCATTTT	-	TRBJ1-5	-	TRBV27
CASSLGRGYGELFF	TGTGCCAGCAGTTTAGGAAGGGGATACGGGGAGCTGTTTTTT	-	TRBJ2-2	-	TRBV28
CASSITGDTEAFF	TGTGCCAGTAGTATAACAGGAGACACTGAAGCTTTCTTT	-	TRBJ1-1	-	TRBV19
CASRTGNNYEQYF	TGTGCCAGCAGGACAGGGAACAACTACGAGCAGTACTTC	TRBD1	TRBJ2-7	few	TRBV6-1
CASSRAPGEQFF	TGTGCCAGCAGTCGGGCCCCCGGGGAGCAGTTCTTC	-	TRBJ2-1	-	TRBV27
CASRPTSGPTYEQYF	TGTGCCAGCAGGCCTACTAGCGGGCCTACCTACGAGCAGTACTTC	TRBD2	TRBJ2-7	-	TRBV6-1
CASSLEGSNYGYTF	TGTGCCAGCAGCTTGGAGGGGTCTAACTATGGCTACACCTTC	-	TRBJ1-2	-	TRBV5-6
CASSQVDREGYGYTF	TGTGCCAGCAGCCAAGTGGACAGGGAGGGCTATGGCTACACCTTC	TRBD1	TRBJ1-2	-	TRBV14
CASSIDRVAYNEQFF	TGTGCCAGTAGCATCGACAGGGTCGCCTACAATGAGCAGTTCTTC	TRBD1	TRBJ2-1	-	TRBV19
CASRFTGTSGRAGNEQFF	TGTGCCAGCAGATTCACCGGGACTAGCGGGAGGGCCGGCAATGAGCAGTTCTTC	TRBD2	TRBJ2-1	-	TRBV5-4
CASSADVSGTADLAKNIQYF	TGTGCCAGCAGCGCCGATGTTTCTGGGACAGCGGATCTAGCCAAAAACATTCAGTACTTC	TRBD1	TRBJ2-4	-	TRBV2
CASSQAGMNIGELFF	TGTGCCAGCAGCCAAGCGGGGATGAACATCGGGGAGCTGTTTTTT	TRBD2	TRBJ2-2	-	TRBV7-7
CASSETGQGLNTEAFF	TGCGCCAGCAGTGAGACGGGACAGGGACTGAACACTGAAGCTTTCTTT	TRBD1	TRBJ1-1	-	TRBV10-2
CASSGKAGSYEQYF	TGTGCCAGCAGCGGGAAGGCAGGTTCCTACGAGCAGTACTTC	-	TRBJ2-7	-	TRBV9
CASSPDGNTEAFF	TGTGCCAGCAGCCCCGACGGGAACACTGAAGCTTTCTTT	-	TRBJ1-1	-	TRBV5-4
CASSWVTGEVTDTQYF	TGCGCCAGCAGCTGGGTGACAGGGGAAGTCACAGATACGCAGTATTTT	TRBD1	TRBJ2-3	-	TRBV5-1
CASSPRYDEQFF	TGCGCCAGCAGCCCCAGGTACGATGAGCAGTTCTTC	-	TRBJ2-1	-	TRBV5-1
CASSLGVAGGPTSTDTQYF	TGTGCCAGCAGCCTAGGAGTAGCGGGGGGCCCGACTAGCACAGATACGCAGTATTTT	TRBD2	TRBJ2-3	-	TRBV7-3
CASSLGPDTQYF	TGTGCCAGCAGCTTAGGTCCAGATACGCAGTATTTT	-	TRBJ2-3	-	TRBV13
CAWSVPYGYTF	TGTGCCTGGAGTGTCCCCTATGGCTACACCTTC	-	TRBJ1-2	once	TRBV30
CASSPGGQGVNIQYF	TGTGCCAGCTCACCAGGAGGACAGGGGGTAAACATTCAGTACTTC	TRBD1	TRBJ2-4	-	TRBV18
CASSLDRDRYGYTF	TGTGCCAGCAGCTTGGACCGGGACCGCTATGGCTACACCTTC	-	TRBJ1-2	-	TRBV5-4